The rows below give T cell receptor beta chains drawn from one sample of a study of CXCR3-negative and CXCR3-positive naive CD8 T cells. TCRdb reprocessed the 5' RACE reads and keeps a single row for each CDR3 protein, giving no DNA. Its clone listing holds over 100,000 distinct CDR3 sequences. Sequencing was done on a sample of naive CXCR3- CD8+ T cells from blood. The source of these receptors is a human donor in good health. Some clones in this sample may be carry-over from other donors' samples. Each CDR3 is given with its conserved first and last residue.

>TRBV14|TRBJ2-7
CASSETGDFYEQYF
>TRBV27|TRBJ2-7
CASSLGPSGPEQYF
>TRBV12-3/TRBV12-4|TRBJ1-5
CASSFTSGGAGQPQHF
>TRBV7-9|TRBJ2-1
CASSLARGSPGSSYNEQFF
>TRBV7-9|TRBJ1-6
CASSFSGDNSPLHF
>TRBV7-9|TRBJ1-1
CASSLEVRTGMEMNTEAFF
>TRBV13|TRBJ2-3
CASSLVRDTQYF
>TRBV7-8|TRBJ2-3
CASSLWKGPDTQYF
>TRBV5-6|TRBJ1-5
CASSVQQGLPGQPQHF
>TRBV29-1|TRBJ2-1
CSEVADRDNEQFF
>TRBV29-1|TRBJ1-2
CSVPRREGYTF
>TRBV10-2|TRBJ2-3
CASSESLAGGPDTQYF
>TRBV5-1|TRBJ2-3
CASSLVGTSGTDTQYF
>TRBV28|TRBJ2-1
CASSQGLAGYEQFF
>TRBV20-1|TRBJ1-2
CSARDPGLPITF
>TRBV6-2/TRBV6-3|TRBJ2-2
CASTPAAGGNTGELFF
>TRBV25-1|TRBJ1-1
CASSEYSGTEAFF
>TRBV7-9|TRBJ2-2
CASSLFAGGPNTGELFF
>TRBV18|TRBJ2-1
CASSPSREGLGNEQFF
>TRBV7-9|TRBJ2-7
CASTRGGQKYEQYF
>TRBV29-1|TRBJ2-2
CSVPITGELFF
>TRBV4-2|TRBJ2-1
CASSQPGLADEQYF
>TRBV14|TRBJ1-6
CASSQDPQGLAPLHF
>TRBV27|TRBJ2-2
CASSLSLTNTGELFF
>TRBV29-1|TRBJ2-7
CSVAGEARYEQYF
>TRBV10-3|TRBJ2-7
CAINPGNSYEQYF
>TRBV29-1|TRBJ2-7
CSAAGTGGSNEQYF
>TRBV25-1|TRBJ2-7
CASSALYEQYF
>TRBV29-1|TRBJ2-1
CSVDSDNYNEQFF
>TRBV10-1|TRBJ1-2
CASSVISWGYGYTF
>TRBV5-6|TRBJ2-7
CASSYLGLSYEQYF
>TRBV6-1|TRBJ2-1
CASSPPTGVLYNEQFF
>TRBV9|TRBJ2-1
CASSSSAAGYNEQFF
>TRBV5-1|TRBJ2-1
CASSSSSGSSNEQFF
>TRBV15|TRBJ1-5
CATKGGSNQPQHF
>TRBV5-4|TRBJ2-1
CASSFLLGRSNEQFF
>TRBV7-9|TRBJ2-1
CASSLQAGVFNEQFF
>TRBV20-1|TRBJ2-2
CSATGTSANTGELFF
>TRBV7-2|TRBJ2-6
CASSPHLTGGYVSASGANVLTF
>TRBV28|TRBJ1-6
CASSRPLGSPLHF
>TRBV28|TRBJ1-5
CASLKQGLGNQPQHF
>TRBV5-5|TRBJ2-1
CASSLPGAGGNNEQFF
>TRBV6-6|TRBJ1-4
CASSHSGNQLRTNEKLFF
>TRBV7-6|TRBJ2-5
CASSQSDRVEETQYF
>TRBV12-5|TRBJ2-7
CASGSNLAAFYEQYF
>TRBV29-1|TRBJ2-7
CSAVSDSYEQYF
>TRBV7-3|TRBJ2-1
CASSFWPGNDEQFF
>TRBV7-9|TRBJ1-4
CASSLATGRLFF
>TRBV28|TRBJ2-1
CASSPRTLYEQFF
>TRBV7-9|TRBJ2-1
CASSLVADNEQFF
>TRBV2|TRBJ2-1
CASKTGEVEQFF
>TRBV5-1|TRBJ2-3
CASSLVVATSGTDTQYF
>TRBV12-3/TRBV12-4|TRBJ2-1
CASTANPGQGLHNEQFF
>TRBV14|TRBJ2-1
CASSLLFGSSYNEQFF
>TRBV6-5|TRBJ2-1
CASSSAGSYNEQFF